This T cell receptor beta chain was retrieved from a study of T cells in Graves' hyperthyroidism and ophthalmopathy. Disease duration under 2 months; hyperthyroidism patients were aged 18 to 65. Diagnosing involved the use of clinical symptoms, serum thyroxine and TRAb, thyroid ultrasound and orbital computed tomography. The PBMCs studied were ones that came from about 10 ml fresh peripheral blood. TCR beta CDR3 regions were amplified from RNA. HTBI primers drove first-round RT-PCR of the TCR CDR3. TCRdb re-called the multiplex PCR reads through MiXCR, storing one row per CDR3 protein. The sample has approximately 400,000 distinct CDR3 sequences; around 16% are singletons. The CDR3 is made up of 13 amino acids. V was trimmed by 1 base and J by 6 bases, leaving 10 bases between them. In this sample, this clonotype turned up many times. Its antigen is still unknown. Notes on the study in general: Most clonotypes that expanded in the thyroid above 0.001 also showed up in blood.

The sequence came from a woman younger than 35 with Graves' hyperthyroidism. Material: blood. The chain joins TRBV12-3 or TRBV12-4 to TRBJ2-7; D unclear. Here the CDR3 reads CASSLGGVGEQYF. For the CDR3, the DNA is TGTGCCAGCAGTTTAGGTGGGGTCGGCGAGCAGTACTTC.